The rows below give T cell receptor beta chains drawn from one sample of a study of metastatic and nonmetastatic thyroid tumors. MiXCR was used by TCRdb to re-call the PCR reads. The sample has more than 7,500 clones; 20% to 25% are singletons. The sample taken for sequencing was adjacent normal tissue. Every receptor here comes from a female donor with papillary thyroid cancer or a benign thyroid nodule (not recorded which). Some clones in this sample may be carry-over from other donors' samples. Each CDR3 is given with its conserved first and last residue. A D gene is named only where the DNA matches it firmly. Where a row states a size, it is once, few, many or the class of an expanded clone; other rows omit it.

DNA	CDR3	size	V	D	J
TGCGCCAGCAGCCAAGATGGCAGGGGGCTTCGGGGCTACACCTTC	CASSQDGRGLRGYTF	many	TRBV4-3	TRBD1	TRBJ1-2
TGTGCCTGGAGTGTAGGGCTGTCCTCGGGAGGCTACACCTTC	CAWSVGLSSGGYTF	few	TRBV30	NA	TRBJ1-2
TGTGCCAGCAGCTCCCCCAGGGCGGGCTACGAGCAGTACTTC	CASSSPRAGYEQYF	NA	TRBV11-2	NA	TRBJ2-7
TGTGCCAGTACTATCCAGGGGGCGCCGGGGAATCAGCCCCAGCATTTT	CASTIQGAPGNQPQHF	many	TRBV19	TRBD1	TRBJ1-5
TGTGCCAGCAGCTTAGGATATAATGAAAAACTGTTTTTT	CASSLGYNEKLFF	many	TRBV7-2	NA	TRBJ1-4
TGTGCCAGCAGGCCGGACAGTAGCTCCTACAATGAGCAGTTCTTC	CASRPDSSSYNEQFF	medium-sized	TRBV27	NA	TRBJ2-1
TGTGCCAGCAGTAACCCAGGGGGCGGACGAACTGAAGCTTTCTTT	CASSNPGGGRTEAFF	few	TRBV6-5	TRBD1	TRBJ1-1
TGTGCCAGCAGTGCCCGGACAGGGGTTACTGAAGCTTTCTTT	CASSARTGVTEAFF	hyperexpanded	TRBV12-3/TRBV12-4	TRBD1	TRBJ1-1
TGTGCCAGTAGTATAGTAGGAGGGAACTATGGCTACACCTTC	CASSIVGGNYGYTF	many	TRBV19	NA	TRBJ1-2
TGTGCCAGCAGACCGATCCAGCAGAACACTGAAGCTTTCTTT	CASRPIQQNTEAFF	medium-sized	TRBV6-2/TRBV6-3	NA	TRBJ1-1
TGCAGTGCCCCGGACAGCGGGGGGATAAACACTGAAGCTTTCTTT	CSAPDSGGINTEAFF	many	TRBV20-1	NA	TRBJ1-1
TGTGCCAGCAGCTTAAACGTTGCGATAAATGAGCAGTTCTTC	CASSLNVAINEQFF	many	TRBV11-2	NA	TRBJ2-1
TGTGCCGGAATGGGGGGGGGGGAAGCCAAAAACATTCAGTACTTC	CAGMGGGEAKNIQYF	many	TRBV6-1	TRBD2	TRBJ2-4
TGTGCCAGCAGTTGGACAGGCTCCTATAATTCACCCCTCCACTTT	CASSWTGSYNSPLHF	medium-sized	TRBV28	TRBD1	TRBJ1-6
TGTGCCAGCATCTTCAGCCCGGGGGGCGCGGATTATGGCTACACCTTC	CASIFSPGGADYGYTF	NA	TRBV6-1	NA	TRBJ1-2
TGTGCCAGCAGTTACTCGTTAGGCCGCCGACCAGCCTACGAGCAGTACTTC	CASSYSLGRRPAYEQYF	NA	TRBV6-2/TRBV6-3	NA	TRBJ2-7
TGTGCCAACAGGGACGGTGGGTACGAGCAGTACTTC	CANRDGGYEQYF	NA	TRBV6-2/TRBV6-3	NA	TRBJ2-7
TGTGCCAGCAGTTTAAGCGGGAACCCAGATACGCAGTATTTT	CASSLSGNPDTQYF	NA	TRBV27	TRBD2	TRBJ2-3
TGTGCCAGCAGCCAGGTCACTAGCGGTCAAGAGACCCAGTACTTC	CASSQVTSGQETQYF	many	TRBV3-1	TRBD2	TRBJ2-5
TGTGCCAGCCGGATTCGAGGGGGGGGGGGGACCCAGTACTTC	CASRIRGGGGTQYF	medium-sized	TRBV6-1	NA	TRBJ2-5
TGTGCCAGCAGCCGGAACTGGGACATCAATGAGCAGTTCTTC	CASSRNWDINEQFF	medium-sized	TRBV27	NA	TRBJ2-1
TGTGCCAGCAGCCTCCTTGGGACACGCGTCTATCAGCCCCAGCATTTT	CASSLLGTRVYQPQHF	few	TRBV6-2/TRBV6-3	NA	TRBJ1-5
TGCAGTGCTAGACTAGGGACATCACAAGGTGGCTACACCTTC	CSARLGTSQGGYTF	medium-sized	TRBV20-1	NA	TRBJ1-2
TGTGCCAGCAGTTATATTTGGACAGGGAACACCGGGGAGCTGTTTTTT	CASSYIWTGNTGELFF	medium-sized	TRBV6-5	TRBD1	TRBJ2-2
TGTGCCAGCAGCCGGACATTGGGATCTGGAAACACCATATATTTT	CASSRTLGSGNTIYF	once	TRBV5-5	NA	TRBJ1-3
TGTGCCAGCAGCTTAGTGGGAGGCGAGCAGTTCTTC	CASSLVGGEQFF	few	TRBV7-2	NA	TRBJ2-1
TGTGCCAGCAGCTTCCGACAAGTCAATCAGCCCCAGCATTTT	CASSFRQVNQPQHF	many	TRBV7-2	NA	TRBJ1-5
TGCGCCAGCAGCTTGTCACAGGGGGCCGGTAGCACTGAAGCTTTCTTT	CASSLSQGAGSTEAFF	once	TRBV5-1	TRBD1	TRBJ1-1
TGTGCCAGCAGTGTTTCGGGGGCTCATGGCTACACCTTC	CASSVSGAHGYTF	NA	TRBV6-1	NA	TRBJ1-2
TGTGCCATCAGACAACAGGGAATTTACGCTGAAGCTTTCTTT	CAIRQQGIYAEAFF	medium-sized	TRBV10-3	NA	TRBJ1-1
TGTGCCAGCAGCTTAGGGGGTCAGGGCTACGAGCAGTACTTC	CASSLGGQGYEQYF	many	TRBV7-2	NA	TRBJ2-7
TGTGCCAGCAGCTTGAACCCGAGCGGGGGAGGGGAGACCCAGTACTTC	CASSLNPSGGGETQYF	many	TRBV7-2	TRBD2	TRBJ2-5